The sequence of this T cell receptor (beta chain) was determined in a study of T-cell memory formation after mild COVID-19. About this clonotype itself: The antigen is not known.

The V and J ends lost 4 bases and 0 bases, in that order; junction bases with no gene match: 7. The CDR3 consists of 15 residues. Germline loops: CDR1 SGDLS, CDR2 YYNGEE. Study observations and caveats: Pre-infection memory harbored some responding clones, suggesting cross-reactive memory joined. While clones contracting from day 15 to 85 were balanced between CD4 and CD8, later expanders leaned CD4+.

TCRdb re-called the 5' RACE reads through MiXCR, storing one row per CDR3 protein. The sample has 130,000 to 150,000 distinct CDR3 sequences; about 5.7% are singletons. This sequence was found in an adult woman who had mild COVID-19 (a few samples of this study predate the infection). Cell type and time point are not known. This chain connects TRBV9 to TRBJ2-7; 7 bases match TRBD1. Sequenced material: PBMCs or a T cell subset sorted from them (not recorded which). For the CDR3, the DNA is TGTGCCAGCAGCCCTTACAGGGGTAGCTCCTACGAGCAGTACTTC. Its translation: CASSPYRGSSYEQYF. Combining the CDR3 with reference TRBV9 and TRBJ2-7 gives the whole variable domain DSGVTQTPKHLITATGQRVTLRCSPRSGDLSVYWYQQSLDQGLQFLIQYYNGEERAKGNILERFSAQQFPDLHSELNLSSLELGDSALYFCASSPYRGSSYEQYFGPGTRLTVT.